The 25 T cell receptor beta chains listed next were all sequenced from one sample in a study of CD8 T cells in ankylosing spondylitis. TCRdb re-derived calls from the 5' RACE reads in MiXCR, one entry per CDR3 protein. The sample yields 30,000 to 35,000 distinct CDR3 sequences, around 30% seen once. Material for sequencing was synovial fluid, either unsorted or a sorted T cell fraction (not recorded which). The source of these receptors is a male donor with ankylosing spondylitis.

The chain uses TRBV9 and TRBJ1-2; D perhaps matches TRBD1 (5 bases). This CDR3 contains 12 residues. Germline V lookup: CDR1 SGDLS, CDR2 YYNGEE. V lost 0 bases, J lost 5 bases, and 5 bases lay in between. The DNA for the CDR3 is TGTGCCAGCAGCGTAGAGGGGTATGGCTACACCTTC. This codes for CASSVEGYGYTF.

The chain employs TRBV12-3 or TRBV12-4 and TRBJ2-7; D not certain. The CDR3 sequence is 9 residues long. The CDR3 sequence: CGWAEEQYV. CDR3 sequence (DNA): TGTGGTTGGGCAGAAGAGCAGTACGTC.

The V gene is TRBV6-5, the J gene TRBJ2-6; D possibly corresponds to TRBD1 (6 bases). The V gene's germline CDR1 is MNHEY and CDR2 SVGAGI. CDR3 size: 16 residues. V lost 0 bases and J 4 bases, leaving 10 bases between the germline ends. The DNA of the CDR3 is TGTGCCAGCAGTTACTCTACAGGGTCGGGGGCCAACGTCCTGACTTTC. It codes for CASSYSTGSGANVLTF.

This clonotype has a handful of counts. The chain has TRBV5-1 and TRBJ2-1; 9 nucleotides match TRBD2. Germline loops: CDR1 SGHRS, CDR2 YFSETQ. V lost 4 bases and J lost 8; bases outside the gene matches: 13. The CDR3 totals 16 residues. The CDR3 DNA reads TGCGCCAGCAGCCACTCTACTAGCGGGTTCTGGGATGAGCAGTTCTTC. Translating it yields CASSHSTSGFWDEQFF. Full variable domain (remainder filled in from reference TRBV5-1 and TRBJ2-1): KAGVTQTPRYLIKTRGQQVTLSCSPISGHRSVSWYQQTPGQGLQFLFEYFSETQRNKGNFPGRFSGRQFSNSRSEMNVSTLELGDSALYLCASSHSTSGFWDEQFFGPGTRLTVL.

The V and J genes are TRBV29-1 and TRBJ2-7, with 9 bases identical to TRBD1. With V trimmed by 1 base and J by 4 bases, 8 bases remained unmatched. CDR3 length: 15 residues. Germline values: CDR1 SQVTM, CDR2 ANQGSEA. CDR3 sequence reads: CSVEVGGTGSYEQYF. Written as DNA, the CDR3 is TGCAGCGTTGAAGTTGGAGGGACAGGGTCTTACGAGCAGTACTTC.

The table lists this clonotype with a few counts. V usage is TRBV9 and J usage is TRBJ1-2; a weak D match, TRBD1 (5 bases). The germline V and J ends were trimmed by 3 bases and 3 bases, with 15 bases remaining between them. The CDR3 loop spans 15 amino acids. Germline V gene sequence: CDR1 SGDLS, CDR2 YYNGEE. The CDR3 DNA reads as TGTGCCAGCAGCGGTGAGGAGGGGTTGGACTATGGCTACACCTTC. Translated, it gives CASSGEEGLDYGYTF.

The rearrangement links TRBV20-1 to TRBJ2-5; 14 nucleotides agree with TRBD2. The germline CDR1 and CDR2 sequences are DFQATT and SNEGSKA (reference sequence). V was clipped by 1 base and J by 1 base; unmatched bases: 8. CDR3 length equals 18 residues. Here the CDR3 DNA reads TGCAGTGCTAGAGGACTACGACTAGCGGGAGGGCCCCAAGAGACCCAGTACTTC. It codes for CSARGLRLAGGPQETQYF.

This clonotype was counted a few times. The rearrangement links TRBV20-1 to TRBJ2-4; the D is unclear. V lost 3 bases, J lost 7 bases, and 10 bases lay in between. The CDR3 runs 12 residues. In germline, CDR1 is DFQATT, CDR2 SNEGSKA (reference sequence). CDR3 region: CSASWPGNIQYF. CDR3 in DNA: TGCAGTGCTAGCTGGCCCGGGAACATTCAGTACTTC.

This clonotype was found many times. The CDR3 spells CASSQQGGTGELFF. In DNA, the CDR3 is TGTGCCAGCAGCCAACAGGGCGGGACCGGGGAGCTGTTTTTT. The chain couples TRBV3-1 to TRBJ2-2; D tentatively fits TRBD1 or TRBD2 (5 bases each). The CDR3 length is 14 residues. CDR1 and CDR2 from the germline V gene are LGHDT and YNNKEL (reference sequence). With 2 bases removed from V and 5 bases from J, the gap between germline ends came to 9 bases.

The CDR3 protein is CASSRTASGSYNEQFF. The CDR3 bases are TGTGCCAGCAGCCGGACAGCCTCGGGCTCCTACAATGAGCAGTTCTTC. The chain uses TRBV4-2 and TRBJ2-1, with TRBD1 as a possible D gene (6 bases). The germline V and J ends were trimmed by 4 bases and 0 bases, with 13 bases remaining between them. Germline values: CDR1 LGHNA, CDR2 YNFKEQ. The CDR3 is 16 amino acids.

This clonotype was counted a few times. This sequence joins TRBV9 and TRBJ2-1, with TRBD2 matching over 7 bases. Germline trimming cut 5 bases from V and 8 bases from J; bases unmatched to any gene: 13. CDR3 size: 15 residues. Germline V CDR1 and CDR2: SGDLS, YYNGEE. This CDR3 is CASSPTGGASYEQFF. Written as DNA, the CDR3 is TGTGCCAGCAGTCCCACGGGGGGTGCATCGTATGAGCAGTTCTTC. Filled out from reference TRBV9 and TRBJ2-1, the complete variable domain reads DSGVTQTPKHLITATGQRVTLRCSPRSGDLSVYWYQQSLDQGLQFLIQYYNGEERAKGNILERFSAQQFPDLHSELNLSSLELGDSALYFCASSPTGGASYEQFFGPGTRLTVL.

The chain links TRBV2 to TRBJ2-7, with a weak D call TRBD2 (6 bases). The CDR3 has 12 residues. Trimming stripped 5 bases from V and 7 bases from J, with 12 bases between. Germline V CDR1 and CDR2: SNHLY, FYNNEI. CDR3: CASSSGVPEQYF. The CDR3 bases are TGTGCCAGCAGTTCGGGGGTGCCTGAGCAGTACTTC.

The V call is TRBV4-1, the J call TRBJ2-1, with 10 bases matching TRBD2. Trimming at V came to 3 bases and at J to 10 bases, leaving 9 bases not matched to a gene. This CDR3 has 15 residues. The germline V gene has CDR1 MGHRA and CDR2 YSYEKL. CDR3 protein: CASSQTSGQLPEQFF. CDR3 sequence (DNA): TGCGCCAGCAGCCAGACTAGCGGGCAACTACCAGAGCAGTTCTTC.

Only a few counts were recorded for this clonotype. The chain links TRBV2 to TRBJ1-5; D uncertain. Trimming stripped 2 bases from V and 0 bases from J, with 5 bases between. This CDR3 is 14 amino acids long. The germline gives CDR1 SNHLY, CDR2 FYNNEI. CDR3 loop: CASSEFSSNQPQHF. CDR3 DNA: TGTGCCAGCAGTGAATTTAGTAGCAATCAGCCCCAGCATTTT. The full variable domain, completed using reference TRBV2 and TRBJ1-5, is EPEVTQTPSHQVTQMGQEVILRCVPISNHLYFYWYRQILGQKVEFLVSFYNNEISEKSEIFDDQFSVERPDGSNFTLKIRSTKLEDSAMYFCASSEFSSNQPQHFGDGTRLSIL.

The gene calls are TRBV18 and TRBJ1-5; a possible D gene is TRBD1 (5 bases). V lost 6 bases to trimming and J lost 4 bases, with 13 bases between them. The CDR3 spans 14 residues. Germline V CDR1 and CDR2: KGHSH, LQKENI. The CDR3 is CASSPGTPNQPQHF. The CDR3 nucleotides read TGTGCCAGCTCTCCCGGGACGCCGAATCAGCCCCAGCATTTT.

The V call is TRBV20-1, the J call TRBJ2-1; D may be TRBD1 (5 bases). The germline CDR1 and CDR2 sequences are DFQATT and SNEGSKA (reference sequence). Deletions cut 7 bases from V and 6 bases from J, with 10 bases between. The CDR3 contains 11 residues. The CDR3 DNA sequence: TGCAGTGTTGGGGCTTCCAATGAGCAGTTCTTC. Amino acid sequence: CSVGASNEQFF.

The rearrangement uses TRBV11-3 and TRBJ1-1; D unresolved. The ends were cut back, 1 base at V and 7 bases at J, with 7 bases in the middle. The CDR3 runs 12 residues. Germline CDR1 is SGHNT and CDR2 is YENEEA. CDR3 in amino acids: CASSLGLIEAFF. In DNA, the CDR3 is TGTGCCAGCAGCTTAGGTTTGATTGAAGCTTTCTTT.

The chain joins TRBV4-1 to TRBJ1-5; perhaps TRBD1 as D (6 bases). Per germline, CDR1 MGHRA and CDR2 YSYEKL. The CDR3 covers 15 residues. V lost 2 bases and J lost 4, with 12 bases in between. This CDR3 is CASSQLQGRNQPQHF. The CDR3 DNA is TGCGCCAGCAGCCAACTCCAGGGGAGGAATCAGCCCCAGCATTTT.

J is TRBJ2-5 and V is TRBV5-1; D might be TRBD2 (6 bases). Trimming pared 0 bases from V and 2 bases from J, leaving 20 bases between. Per germline, CDR1 SGHRS and CDR2 YFSETQ. This CDR3 contains 18 residues. The CDR3: CASSLGPLATETQETQYF. For the CDR3, the DNA is TGCGCCAGCAGCTTGGGTCCCCTAGCGACAGAAACTCAAGAGACCCAGTACTTC.

The rearrangement joins TRBV5-6 to TRBJ1-5; possibly TRBD1 for D (5 bases). The germline V gene has CDR1 SGHDT and CDR2 YYEEEE. This CDR3 is 15 amino acids long. Between the trimmed V and J ends, which lost 4 bases and 3 bases, there was a span of 14 bases. The chain's CDR3 is CASSARDGNNQPQHF. CDR3 nucleotides: TGTGCCAGCAGCGCCCGGGACGGAAACAATCAGCCCCAGCATTTT. The complete variable domain, with remaining parts taken from reference TRBV5-6 and TRBJ1-5, reads DAGVTQSPTHLIKTRGQQVTLRCSPKSGHDTVSWYQQALGQGPQFIFQYYEEEERQRGNFPDRFSGHQFPNYSSELNVNALLLGDSALYLCASSARDGNNQPQHFGDGTRLSIL.

The chain recombines TRBV24-1 with TRBJ2-1, with D uncertain. The CDR3 extends over 14 amino acids. The germline gives CDR1 KGHDR, CDR2 SFDVKD. Trimming pared 1 base from V and 3 bases from J, leaving 6 bases between. The CDR3 DNA sequence: TGTGCCACCAGTGATTTAAGCGACTACAATGAGCAGTTCTTC. This codes for CATSDLSDYNEQFF.

The V and J genes are TRBV10-3 and TRBJ2-3, with TRBD2 as a possible D gene (5 bases). The germline V gene has CDR1 ENHRY and CDR2 SYGVKD. Trimming took 8 bases from V and 4 from J, leaving 13 bases between them. The CDR3 has 13 residues. The CDR3 here is CAISEEGSDTQYF. The CDR3 region has the DNA TGTGCCATCTCAGAAGAGGGTTCAGATACGCAGTATTTT.

The table lists this clonotype with a few counts. The genes are TRBV27 and TRBJ2-1; 9 bases align to TRBD2. Germline V gene lookup returns CDR1 MNHEY and CDR2 SMNVEV (reference sequence). The J segment lost 5 bases and the V segment lost 3 bases, leaving 5 bases of the junction unmatched. This CDR3 spans 15 amino acids. In DNA, the CDR3 is TGTGCCAGCAGTTTTTTAGCTAGCGGGGACAATGAGCAGTTCTTC. It specifies CASSFLASGDNEQFF.

This clonotype was seen repeatedly, ten times or more. This chain's CDR3 is CASTHATLNTEAFF. The CDR3, as DNA: TGTGCCAGCACACACGCTACCCTGAACACTGAAGCTTTCTTT. This chain connects TRBV12-3 or TRBV12-4 to TRBJ1-1; D gene unclear. The CDR3 is made up of 14 amino acids. With 7 bases removed from V and 0 bases from J, the gap between germline ends came to 12 bases.

The chain uses TRBV2 and TRBJ1-2, with 7 bases matching TRBD1. Trimming took 2 bases from V and 8 from J; bases not matched to a gene: 5. CDR3 size: 13 residues. CDR1 is SNHLY and CDR2 is FYNNEI in the germline V gene. The CDR3 coding sequence is TGTGCCAGCAGTGAATGGGACAGCATCGGCTACACCTTC. It encodes CASSEWDSIGYTF.